This TCR beta chain was sequenced in a study of T cell responses to AZD1222 COVID-19 vaccine. The method was immunoSEQ multiplex PCR; TCRdb's version includes in-frame clones alone and lacks a portion of them. There are 180,000 or so clones in the sample; approximately 93% occur only once, and roughly 1.7% lies in the top ten. The CDR3 sequence is 11 residues long. Deletions cut 6 bases from V and 3 bases from J, with 8 bases between. Germline V lookup: CDR1 DFQATT, CDR2 SNEGSKA (reference sequence). As to this clone: What it binds is not known.

Study-wide results and limits: Sampling that yielded the repertoires occurred only after the peak T cell response.

This TCR was recovered from an adult who received the AZD1222 COVID-19 vaccine. The sample here was peripheral blood, taken 28 days after the second AZD1222 dose. The chain is built from TRBV20-1 and TRBJ1-2, with D uncertain. The CDR3 DNA is TGCAGTGCCGCCGGGGACTATGGCTACACCTTC. As protein: CSAAGDYGYTF.